This T cell receptor beta chain was identified in a study of human T cells and chemical hapten exposure. The CDR3 sequence is 13 residues long. V was clipped by 3 bases and J by 7 bases, with 12 bases between them. TCRdb re-called the RACE reads with MiXCR, one entry per CDR3 protein. This table has 340,000 or so distinct CDR3 sequences, under 9% appearing once. Time point meaning: patch test 1, 2 weeks after DPC sensitization. Documented treatment: therapeutic diphenylcyclopropenone sensitization with weekly scalp DPC. This clonotype was seen ten or more times. The sequenced sample was whole blood, obtained in connection with sensitization to the hapten diphenylcyclopropenone (DPC). The chain couples TRBV12-3 or TRBV12-4 to TRBJ1-2; tentative D call: TRBD1 (5 bases). This receptor was taken from a woman aged 18-29 years with alopecia areata. Some clones in this sample may be carry-over from other donors' samples. The CDR3, as DNA: TGTGCCAGCAGTTTCCGGGACTTGAGTGGCTACACCTTC. Its protein product is CASSFRDLSGYTF.